This T cell receptor beta chain was captured by sequencing in a study of blood T cell repertoires in COVID-19. Across the whole study: There were acute and convalescent COVID-19 samples, and they came from the United States, Italy and Spain. PBMCs, B-cell-depleted T cells, or T cells provided the cDNA or gDNA that made up the material.

Germline CDR1 MDHEN, CDR2 SYDVKM. The CDR3 extends over 14 amino acids. Trimming removed 5 bases at V and 0 bases at J, with 10 bases between. Authors' analysis steps: Scientists estimated how many nucleated cells there were by amplifying reference gene primers. Assay used: immunoSEQ multiplex PCR; TCRdb lists only in-frame clones, some missing. That table furnishes V, J and clone size, whereas the DNA furnished D and trimming. The sample shows more than 45,000 clones, 90% of them seen only once. Sequenced sample: peripheral blood. This sequence was found in a man between 65 and 85 years old with acute or convalescent COVID-19. The rearrangement joins TRBV28 to TRBJ1-2; D is unclear. The CDR3 sequence: CASSLDGTNYGYTF. In DNA, the CDR3 is TGTGCCAGCAGTCTTGACGGGACTAACTATGGCTACACCTTC.